Listed here is a single T cell receptor beta chain. Germline V gene sequence: CDR1 LGHNA, CDR2 YSLEER. CDR3 size: 15 residues. With V trimmed by 6 bases and J by 4 bases, 6 bases remained unmatched. This entry is derived from a study of blood T cell repertoires in COVID-19. The method was immunoSEQ multiplex PCR; TCRdb's version includes in-frame clones alone and lacks a portion of them. The sample yields fewer than 400,000 clones, 85% to 90% seen once. What was sequenced was PBMCs or T cells enriched from blood (not recorded which). The rearrangement links TRBV4-3 to TRBJ1-3; 10 bases fit TRBD1. The sequence came from a woman aged 45-59 years who had recovered from COVID-19. CDR3 sequence reads: CASSDLTGGGNTIYF. The CDR3 DNA follows: TGCGCCAGCAGTGATCTGACAGGGGGCGGAAACACCATATATTTT.